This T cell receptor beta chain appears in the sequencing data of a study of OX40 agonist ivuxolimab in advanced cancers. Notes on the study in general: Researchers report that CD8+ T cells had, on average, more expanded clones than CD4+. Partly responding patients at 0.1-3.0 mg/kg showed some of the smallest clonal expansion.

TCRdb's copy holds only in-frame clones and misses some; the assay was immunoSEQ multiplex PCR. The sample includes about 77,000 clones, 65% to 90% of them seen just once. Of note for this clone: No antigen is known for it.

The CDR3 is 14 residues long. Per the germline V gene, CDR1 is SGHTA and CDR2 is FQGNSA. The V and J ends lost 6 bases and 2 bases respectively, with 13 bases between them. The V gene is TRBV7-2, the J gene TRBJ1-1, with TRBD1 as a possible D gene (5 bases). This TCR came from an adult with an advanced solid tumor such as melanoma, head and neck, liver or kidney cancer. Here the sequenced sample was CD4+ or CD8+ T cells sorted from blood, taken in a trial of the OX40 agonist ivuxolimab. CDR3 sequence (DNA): TGTGCCAGCAGTTACGGGGGAACAAACACTGAAGCTTTCTTT. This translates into CASSYGGTNTEAFF.